These 18 T cell receptor beta chains were sequenced from one sample in a study of T-cell memory formation after mild COVID-19. Via MiXCR, TCRdb re-called the 5' RACE reads, giving one row per CDR3 protein. The sample yields hundreds of thousands of distinct CDR3 sequences, about a fifth seen once. The source material was PBMCs or a T cell subset sorted from them (not recorded which). All receptors derive from an adult woman who had mild COVID-19 (a few samples of this study predate the infection). Cell type and time point are not known.

The chain recombines TRBV3-1 with TRBJ1-1; possible D gene TRBD1, 6 bases. The CDR3 loop spans 14 amino acids. V shed 3 bases and J shed 4 bases, with 12 bases lying between them. CDR1 LGHDT and CDR2 YNNKEL come from the germline V gene (reference sequence). The CDR3 sequence is CASSHLQGTTEAFF. The CDR3 coding sequence is TGTGCCAGCAGCCACCTACAGGGTACCACTGAAGCTTTCTTT.

J is TRBJ2-1 and V is TRBV29-1; D gene unclear. The CDR3 totals 15 residues. CDR1 SQVTM and CDR2 ANQGSEA come from the germline V gene. The V gene lost 0 bases and the J gene lost 2 bases, with 11 bases spanning the gap. As DNA, the CDR3 is TGCAGCGTTGAAGATCAAGAGTTAGCCTACAATGAGCAGTTCTTC. It encodes CSVEDQELAYNEQFF.

The chain recombines TRBV24-1 with TRBJ2-3; possibly TRBD2 for D (6 bases). Trimming took 1 base from V and 4 from J, leaving 14 bases between them. This CDR3 has 16 amino acids. Germline V CDR1 and CDR2: KGHDR, SFDVKD. For the CDR3, the DNA is TGTGCCACCAGTGATTTTGACGGGAGACAAGCAGATACGCAGTATTTT. It codes for CATSDFDGRQADTQYF.

This clonotype was observed a handful of times. The rearrangement uses TRBV5-1 and TRBJ1-2; D is perhaps TRBD1 (5 bases). This CDR3 region has 15 residues. Trimming took off 5 bases at V and 1 base at J, with 15 bases between the two ends. Germline V lookup: CDR1 SGHRS, CDR2 YFSETQ. The DNA of the CDR3 is TGCGCCAGCAGGTTTCGGGACCGAAATAACTATGGCTACACCTTC. Amino acid sequence: CASRFRDRNNYGYTF.

This clonotype was picked up a small number of times. V gene TRBV29-1 combines with J gene TRBJ2-7; 9 bases match TRBD1. With V trimmed by 0 bases and J by 3 bases, 3 bases remained unmatched. This CDR3 contains 14 residues. Germline assignment: CDR1 SQVTM and CDR2 ANQGSEA. CDR3 residues: CSVEEGQGYYEQYF. DNA of the CDR3: TGCAGCGTTGAAGAAGGACAGGGGTACTACGAGCAGTACTTC.

In its sample, this clonotype was seen a few times. The V and J genes are TRBV7-9 and TRBJ2-7, with TRBD1 matching over 10 bases. The V and J ends lost 3 bases and 0 bases, in that order; junction bases with no gene match: 14. Germline lookup yields CDR1 SEHNR and CDR2 FQNEAQ (reference sequence). The CDR3 covers 19 residues. CDR3 bases: TGTGCCAGCAGCTTTACACCTCGACAGGGGGCAACTAGCTCCTACGAGCAGTACTTC. Encoded protein: CASSFTPRQGATSSYEQYF.

V is TRBV7-2 and J is TRBJ2-1, with D tentatively TRBD2 (5 bases). The CDR3 covers 15 residues. V was shortened by 2 bases and J by 8 bases, with 16 bases between the two germline ends. The germline gives CDR1 SGHTA, CDR2 FQGNSA. The CDR3 nucleotides are TGTGCCAGCAGCTTATTTGGGCTAGCTCGGCATGAGCAGTTCTTC. Protein product: CASSLFGLARHEQFF.

This chain links TRBV6-1 with TRBJ1-1, with 8 bases lining up with TRBD1. Germline values: CDR1 MNHNS, CDR2 SASEGT. CDR3 length: 14 residues. V lost 8 bases to trimming and J lost 5 bases; unmatched junction nucleotides: 10. The CDR3: CASGQQGGVTEAFF. Written as DNA, the CDR3 is TGTGCCAGCGGTCAACAGGGGGGTGTGACTGAAGCTTTCTTT.

The gene calls are TRBV12-3 or TRBV12-4 and TRBJ2-7; D not certain. With 5 bases removed from V and 3 bases from J, the gap between germline ends came to 8 bases. The CDR3 runs to 12 residues. Written as DNA, the CDR3 is TGTGCCAGCAGTCCCAACTACTACGAGCAGTACTTC. This codes for CASSPNYYEQYF.

There are a few counts of this clonotype. The chain has TRBV14 and TRBJ2-5, with a weak D call TRBD1 (5 bases). This CDR3 has 13 amino acids. V was shortened by 2 bases and J by 5 bases, with 9 bases between the two germline ends. Germline CDR1 SGHDN, CDR2 FVKESK. The CDR3 sequence: CASSQWAGETQYF. CDR3 nucleotide sequence: TGTGCCAGCAGCCAATGGGCAGGGGAGACCCAGTACTTC.

This clonotype was seen a few times. The chain couples TRBV4-2 to TRBJ1-2; 7 bases are a match to TRBD1. Germline V gene data show CDR1 as LGHNA and CDR2 as YNFKEQ. The V segment lost 0 bases and the J segment 3 bases; nucleotides outside the gene matches: 7. This CDR3 contains 16 residues. CDR3: CASSQDRQGVHYGYTF. DNA of the CDR3: TGTGCCAGCAGCCAAGACCGGCAGGGGGTACACTATGGCTACACCTTC.

This clonotype was detected a few times. The chain has TRBV20-1 and TRBJ1-2; no definite D call. CDR3 size: 14 residues. V was clipped by 3 bases and J by 4 bases, with 15 bases between them. Germline V gene data show CDR1 as DFQATT and CDR2 as SNEGSKA (reference sequence). The CDR3 nucleotides read TGCAGTGCTAGTGGTGGGTCAGCGGTCTATGGCTACACCTTC. Amino acid sequence: CSASGGSAVYGYTF.

This clonotype appeared many times. V usage is TRBV12-5 and J usage is TRBJ2-2; TRBD1 agrees at 8 bases. This CDR3 contains 16 residues. V was pared by 2 bases and J by 5 bases, with 7 bases of the junction left unmatched. Germline-derived CDR1 and CDR2 are LGHNT and FRNRAP. The CDR3 sequence is CASGLRTGHVTGELFF. CDR3 DNA sequence: TGTGCTAGTGGTTTGCGGACAGGGCATGTTACCGGGGAGCTGTTTTTT.

This chain joins TRBV20-1 and TRBJ2-1; D perhaps matches TRBD2 (5 bases). V was cut by 5 bases and J by 0 bases, with 11 bases left in between. The CDR3 is 14 residues long. Germline lookup yields CDR1 DFQATT and CDR2 SNEGSKA (reference sequence). The DNA of the CDR3 is TGCAGTGCTGGCGGGCTCAGCTCCTACAATGAGCAGTTCTTC. It is translated as CSAGGLSSYNEQFF.

This clonotype has a handful of counts. CDR3 DNA: TGCGCCAGCAGCCAAGGTCCGGGACAGGGTGGAACCTACGAGCAGTACTTC. It translates to CASSQGPGQGGTYEQYF. The chain is built from TRBV4-1 and TRBJ2-7; 9 bases match TRBD1. This CDR3 contains 17 residues. Germline V CDR1 and CDR2: MGHRA, YSYEKL. J lost 2 bases, V lost 1 base, and 9 bases had no gene match.

The rearrangement uses TRBV24-1 and TRBJ2-2, with 11 nucleotides matching TRBD2. CDR3 length: 13 amino acids. V lost 8 bases, J lost 7 bases, and 2 bases stayed unmatched. Germline assignment: CDR1 KGHDR and CDR2 SFDVKD. CDR3 nucleotide sequence: TGTGCCACCAAGGGACTAGCGGACGGGGAGCTGTTTTTT. Encoded protein: CATKGLADGELFF.

The V gene is TRBV29-1, the J gene TRBJ1-4; D gene unclear. Trimming removed 6 bases from V and 8 bases from J, with 13 bases in between. The CDR3 is made up of 12 amino acids. Germline V gives CDR1 SQVTM, CDR2 ANQGSEA. CDR3 bases: TGCAGCGTCGCAGACGAAGGCGAAAAACTGTTTTTT. Its translation: CSVADEGEKLFF.

This rearrangement joins TRBV4-3 to TRBJ1-4; the match to TRBD1 covers 9 bases. Germline assignment: CDR1 LGHNA and CDR2 YSLEER. The ends lost 4 bases at V and 6 bases at J; junction bases unmatched: 9. The CDR3 runs 16 residues. CDR3 region: CASSRGTGLTDEKLFF. The CDR3 bases are TGCGCCAGCAGCCGCGGGACAGGGTTGACGGATGAAAAACTGTTTTTT.